A single sample is the source of the 2 T cell receptor beta chains below, sequenced in a study of blood T cell repertoires in COVID-19. Only in-frame clones appear in the TCRdb table, and some are missing; sequencing was by immunoSEQ multiplex PCR. The data hold around 26,000 clones, with 87% observed a single time. Sequences were obtained from peripheral blood. The receptors were gathered from a human donor with active COVID-19. The donor label of this sample is uncertain.

The chain employs TRBV2 and TRBJ2-7; 8 bases map to TRBD2. Per germline, CDR1 SNHLY and CDR2 FYNNEI. This CDR3 comprises 15 residues. The trim removed 6 bases at V and 3 bases at J, leaving 10 bases unmatched. This CDR3 reads CASREEAGVSYEQYF. The CDR3 DNA sequence: TGTGCCAGCAGAGAGGAAGCGGGAGTGAGCTACGAGCAGTACTTC.

The rearrangement joins TRBV9 to TRBJ1-1; maybe TRBD1 (6 bases). The germline V and J ends were trimmed by 0 bases and 5 bases, with 11 bases remaining between them. Looked up from germline, CDR1 is SGDLS and CDR2 is YYNGEE. This CDR3 has 14 amino acids. The CDR3 nucleotides are TGTGCCAGCAGCGTAGGCGGGGGGCGTACTGAAGCTTTCTTT. Protein product: CASSVGGGRTEAFF.